This T cell receptor (beta chain) emerged from a study of naive and memory T cell subsets. General observations from the study: Naive repertoires, especially CD8, held a few larger clonotypes, possibly memory cells re-expressing CD45RA. The power law exponent of TCR abundance differed between naive and memory cells.

This clonotype came up many times. Its specificity is not known. Germline CDR1 reads DFQATT; CDR2 reads SNEGSKA (reference sequence). Trimming took 8 bases from V and 2 from J; bases not matched to a gene: 4. This CDR3 has 13 amino acids. Four subsets defined by CD45RA and CD27 were sorted after CD3, CD4, CD8 and live/dead staining. Two oligonucleotides, mixed equimolar, formed the beta constant-region primer covering TRBC1 and TRBC2. Nested alpha and beta constant-region primers with the SP2 primer drove four PCR rounds on ligated cDNA. Via MiXCR, TCRdb re-called the UMI-ligation and nested PCR reads, giving one row per CDR3 protein. The sample shows roughly 97,000 distinct CDR3 sequences, roughly 15% of them seen only once.

This sequence joins TRBV20-1 and TRBJ2-1, with 9 nucleotides matching TRBD2. The sequence was collected from a human donor in good health. The sample was naive CD8+ T cells from blood. The CDR3 DNA sequence: TGCAGTCGGACTAGCGAGACCTACAATGAGCAGTTCTTC. Its translation: CSRTSETYNEQFF.